The 9 T cell receptor beta chains listed next were all sequenced from one sample in a study of identical twins' blood T cells. TCRdb itself ran the 5' RACE reads through MiXCR, one entry per CDR3 protein. The table includes around 380,000 distinct CDR3 sequences, under 30% detected once. The sequencing sample was made of PBMCs. These receptors came from a woman between 18 and 50 years old in good health.

The chain couples TRBV10-3 to TRBJ2-7; tentatively, D is TRBD1 (5 bases). Looked up from germline, CDR1 is ENHRY and CDR2 is SYGVKD. Trimming pared 1 base from V and 7 bases from J, leaving 11 bases between. The CDR3 totals 13 residues. The CDR3 DNA sequence: TGTGCCATCAGTGAGTGGGCGAACAGGGAGCAGTACTTC. It yields the protein CAISEWANREQYF.

A word on this clonotype: The germline gene is not matched at one end of the junction; a read error may be the cause. J is TRBJ2-7 and V is TRBV25-1, with D hard to call. Germline V gives CDR1 MGHDK, CDR2 SYGVNS. CDR3 length equals 12 residues. In nucleotides, the CDR3 is TGTACCAGCAGGACGGACTCCTACGAGCAGTACTTC. This codes for CTSRTDSYEQYF.

This clonotype was observed many times. The chain recombines TRBV29-1 with TRBJ2-1, with 9 nucleotides matching TRBD1. Germline V gene sequence: CDR1 SQVTM, CDR2 ANQGSEA. The CDR3 has 12 amino acids. J was trimmed by 6 bases and V by 8 bases; bases with no gene match: 5. CDR3 DNA sequence: TGCAGCTCACAGGGGGCGAGCAATGAGCAGTTCTTC. This gives the protein CSSQGASNEQFF.

This chain links TRBV20-1 with TRBJ1-1; 11 bases line up with TRBD1. CDR3 length: 15 residues. J gave up 0 bases and V 5 bases, and 5 bases lay outside the gene matches. CDR1 is DFQATT, CDR2 SNEGSKA, per germline (reference sequence). CDR3 in amino acids: CSAAGQGEVNTEAFF. The CDR3, as DNA: TGCAGTGCTGCGGGACAGGGGGAAGTGAACACTGAAGCTTTCTTT.

With regard to this clonotype: The junction departs from the called germline gene at one end, perhaps through a read error. This chain joins TRBV29-1 and TRBJ1-2, with 8 bases that match TRBD1. This CDR3 is built from 16 residues. Germline CDR1 reads SQVTM; CDR2 reads ANQGSEA. CDR3 in DNA: TGCAGCGGTACGAAAGCGGGCAATACAGGGGGATCGGGCTGCACCTTC. Its translation is CSGTKAGNTGGSGCTF. Drawing the rest from reference TRBV29-1 and TRBJ1-2, the complete variable domain is SAVISQKPSRDICQRGTSLTIQCQVDSQVTMMFWYRQQPGQSLTLIATANQGSEATYESGFVIDKFPISRPNLTFSTLTVSNMSPEDSSIYLCSGTKAGNTGGSGCTFGSGTRLTVV.

This clonotype was counted a few times. The rearrangement joins TRBV5-1 to TRBJ2-2, with D possibly TRBD2 on 5 matching bases. V was shortened by 2 bases and J by 3 bases, with 14 bases between the two germline ends. Germline CDR1 reads SGHRS; CDR2 reads YFSETQ. This CDR3 has 16 residues. The CDR3 DNA reads as TGCGCCAGCAGCTTAAGCCCTTCGGGGTACACCGGGGAGCTGTTTTTT. This encodes CASSLSPSGYTGELFF.

The chain couples TRBV20-1 to TRBJ2-2, with 9 bases lining up with TRBD2. CDR3 length: 15 residues. The ends lost 5 bases at V and 3 bases at J; junction bases unmatched: 7. Germline V lookup: CDR1 DFQATT, CDR2 SNEGSKA (reference sequence). CDR3 residues: CSARIAGADTGELFF. CDR3 sequence (DNA): TGCAGTGCTCGTATAGCGGGGGCAGACACCGGGGAGCTGTTTTTT.

The chain carries TRBV5-1 and TRBJ2-1; tentatively, D is TRBD2 (5 bases). V lost 0 bases and J 4 bases, leaving 11 bases between the germline ends. Germline V gene sequence: CDR1 SGHRS, CDR2 YFSETQ. This CDR3 contains 15 residues. The CDR3 coding sequence is TGCGCCAGCAGCTTGGACGGACTGGAATACAATGAGCAGTTCTTC. This gives the protein CASSLDGLEYNEQFF.

The chain has TRBV28 and TRBJ2-1, with a weak D call TRBD1 (6 bases). Germline assignment: CDR1 MDHEN and CDR2 SYDVKM. The CDR3 length is 13 residues. V lost 6 bases and J 6 bases, leaving 12 bases between the germline ends. As DNA, the CDR3 is TGTGCCAGCAGGCAGACAGGAATCAATGAGCAGTTCTTC. Its protein is CASRQTGINEQFF.